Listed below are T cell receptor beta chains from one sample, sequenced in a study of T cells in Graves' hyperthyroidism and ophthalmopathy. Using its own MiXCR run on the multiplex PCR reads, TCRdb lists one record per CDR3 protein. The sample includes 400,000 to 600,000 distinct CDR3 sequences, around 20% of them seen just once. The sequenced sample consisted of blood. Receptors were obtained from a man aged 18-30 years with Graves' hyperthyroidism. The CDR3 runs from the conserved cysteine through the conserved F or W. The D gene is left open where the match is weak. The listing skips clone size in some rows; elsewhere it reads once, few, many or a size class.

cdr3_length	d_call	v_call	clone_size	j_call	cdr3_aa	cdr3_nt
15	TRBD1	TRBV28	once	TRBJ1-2	CASSLALDRAYGYTF	TGTGCCAGCAGTTTGGCTTTGGACAGGGCCTATGGCTACACCTTC
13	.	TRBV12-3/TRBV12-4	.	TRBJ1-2	CASSFRRFYGYTF	TGTGCCAGCAGTTTTCGGCGATTCTATGGCTACACCTTC
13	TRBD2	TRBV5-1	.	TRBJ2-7	CSSSLSRAGEQYF	TGCTCCAGCAGCTTGAGTAGAGCGGGAGAGCAGTACTTC
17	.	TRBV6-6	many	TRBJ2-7	CASSYFHRLGDLREQYF	TGTGCCAGCAGTTACTTCCATCGCCTAGGGGATCTCCGGGAGCAGTACTTC
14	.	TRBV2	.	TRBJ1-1	CASSVQVVNTEAFF	TGTGCCAGCAGTGTACAGGTAGTCAACACTGAAGCTTTCTTT
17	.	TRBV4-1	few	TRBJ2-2	CASSHNGAGLRPGELFF	TGCGCCAGCAGCCACAATGGCGCAGGCCTTCGTCCCGGGGAGCTGTTTTTT
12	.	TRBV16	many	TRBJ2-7	CASSHLNYEQYF	TGTGCCAGCAGCCACCTCAACTACGAGCAGTACTTC
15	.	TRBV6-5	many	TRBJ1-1	CASSYGGGGDTEAFF	TGTGCCAGCAGTTACGGGGGAGGGGGGGACACTGAAGCTTTCTTT
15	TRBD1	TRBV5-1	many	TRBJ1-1	CASSKPGTGYTEAFF	TGCGCCAGCAGTAAACCCGGGACAGGGTACACTGAAGCTTTCTTT
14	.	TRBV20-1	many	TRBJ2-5	CSARDREYQETQYF	TGCAGTGCTAGAGATCGGGAGTACCAAGAGACCCAGTACTTC
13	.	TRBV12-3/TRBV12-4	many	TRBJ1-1	CASRGVSNTEAFF	TGTGCCAGCAGAGGCGTGTCAAACACTGAAGCTTTCTTT
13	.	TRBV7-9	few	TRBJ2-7	CASSLGRGREQYF	TGTGCCAGCAGCTTAGGTAGAGGACGTGAGCAGTACTTC
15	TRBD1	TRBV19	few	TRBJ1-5	CASKTQGIPNQPQHF	TGTGCCAGTAAGACACAGGGGATCCCTAATCAGCCCCAGCATTTT
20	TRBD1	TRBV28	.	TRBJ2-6	CASSSTLPGTGSSGANVLTF	TGTGCCAGCAGTTCAACCCTTCCGGGGACAGGAAGCTCTGGGGCCAACGTCCTGACTTTC
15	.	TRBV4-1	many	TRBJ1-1	CASSQVELMNTEAFF	TGCGCCAGCAGCCAAGTGGAGCTCATGAACACTGAAGCTTTCTTT
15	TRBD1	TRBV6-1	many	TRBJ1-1	CASSPTTGLNTEAFF	TGTGCCAGCAGTCCTACGACAGGGTTGAACACTGAAGCTTTCTTT
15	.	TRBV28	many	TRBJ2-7	CASSLWLAGGGEQYF	TGTGCCAGCAGTTTATGGTTGGCAGGAGGAGGCGAGCAGTACTTC
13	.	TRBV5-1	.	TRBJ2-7	CASSFDNRIEQYF	TGCGCCAGCAGCTTTGACAACAGGATCGAGCAGTACTTC
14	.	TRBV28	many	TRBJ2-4	CASSPPAGNNREYF	TGTGCCAGCAGTCCCCCCGCGGGGAATAATAGGGAGTACTTC
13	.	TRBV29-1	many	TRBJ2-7	CSVEQPFSYEQYF	TGCAGCGTTGAACAGCCTTTCTCCTACGAGCAGTACTTC
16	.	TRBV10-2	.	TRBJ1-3	CASSESPTDSGNTIYF	TGCGCCAGCAGTGAGTCCCCGACAGACTCTGGAAACACCATATATTTT
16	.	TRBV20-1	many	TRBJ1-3	CSAHFPGPFSGNTIYF	TGCAGTGCTCACTTTCCTGGTCCCTTCTCTGGAAACACCATATATTTT
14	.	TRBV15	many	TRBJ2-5	CATSREYAQETQYF	TGTGCCACCAGCAGAGAGTATGCTCAAGAGACCCAGTACTTC
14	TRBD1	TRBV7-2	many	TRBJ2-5	CASSFRGQGETQYF	TGTGCCAGCAGCTTTAGGGGACAGGGAGAGACCCAGTACTTC
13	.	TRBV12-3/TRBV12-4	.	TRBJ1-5	CASRQLPNQPQHF	TGTGCCAGCAGGCAGCTGCCCAATCAGCCCCAGCATTTT
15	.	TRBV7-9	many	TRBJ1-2	CASSLDPGLYEGYTF	TGTGCCAGCAGCTTGGATCCGGGACTCTATGAGGGCTACACCTTC
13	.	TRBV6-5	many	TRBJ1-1	CASSSYERTEAFF	TGTGCCAGCAGTAGCTATGAGAGAACTGAAGCTTTCTTT
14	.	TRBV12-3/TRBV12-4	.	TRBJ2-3	CASSWGGRTDTQYF	TGTGCCAGCAGTTGGGGGGGCCGCACAGATACGCAGTATTTT